This T cell receptor (beta chain) was observed in a study of cytomegalovirus exposure and HLA in healthy donors. 60 Vbeta and 13 Jbeta primers were used in PCR. TCRdb's copy holds only in-frame clones and misses some; the assay was immunoSEQ multiplex PCR. The sample holds about 100,000 clones. Points on this clone: Antigen: not known.

Study findings and constraints: Only CMV serostatus was available as immune exposure information. Rare TCR sequences dominated, though some public TCRs recurred in many donors. Earlier analysis yielded a pattern in which most TCR beta V segments were productive about 90% or about 30% of the time.

Donors were nominally healthy when sampled, though unrecorded immune exposures were likely. The clonotype originates from a girl aged 5 to 17 in good health and CMV-seropositive. The sequenced material came from PBMCs.

The CDR3 coding sequence is TGTGCCAGCTCACCTCGACAGGGGGCAGGTGAAAAACTGTTTTTT. Translating gives CASSPRQGAGEKLFF. The chain joins TRBV18 to TRBJ1-4, with 10 nucleotides matching TRBD1. The CDR3 totals 15 residues. Unmatched junction bases numbered 5, after V lost 3 bases and J lost 7 bases. CDR1 is KGHSH and CDR2 is LQKENI in the germline V gene.